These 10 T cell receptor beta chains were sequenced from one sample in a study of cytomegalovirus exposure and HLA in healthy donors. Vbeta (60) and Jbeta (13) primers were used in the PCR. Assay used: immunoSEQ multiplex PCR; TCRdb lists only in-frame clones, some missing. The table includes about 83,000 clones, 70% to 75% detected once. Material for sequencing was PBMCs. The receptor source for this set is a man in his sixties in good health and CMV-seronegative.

CDR3 coding DNA: TGTGCCAGCAGCTTAGTCGGCGGAAGTAATGAAAAACTGTTTTTT. Translation: CASSLVGGSNEKLFF. The chain is built from TRBV7-9 and TRBJ1-4; D is ambiguous. The CDR3 has 15 residues. Per germline, CDR1 SEHNR and CDR2 FQNEAQ (reference sequence). Trimming removed 1 base from V and 4 bases from J, with 10 bases in between. Looking up the rest from reference TRBV7-9 and TRBJ1-4 gives the full variable domain: DTGVSQNPRHKITKRGQNVTFRCDPISEHNRLYWYRQTLGQGPEFLTYFQNEAQLEKSRLLSDRFSAERPKGSFSTLEIQRTEQGDSAMYLCASSLVGGSNEKLFFGSGTQLSVL.

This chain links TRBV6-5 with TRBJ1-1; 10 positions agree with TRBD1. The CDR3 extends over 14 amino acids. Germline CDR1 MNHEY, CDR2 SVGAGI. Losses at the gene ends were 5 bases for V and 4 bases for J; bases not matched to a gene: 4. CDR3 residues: CASSQGDRGTEAFF. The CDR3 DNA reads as TGTGCCAGCAGTCAAGGGGACAGGGGCACTGAAGCTTTCTTT.

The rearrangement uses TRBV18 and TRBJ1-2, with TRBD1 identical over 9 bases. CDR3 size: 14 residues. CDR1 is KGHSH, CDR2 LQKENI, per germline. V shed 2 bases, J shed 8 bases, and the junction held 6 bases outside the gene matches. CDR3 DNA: TGTGCCAGCTCACCAAGGACAGGGGCTTGGGGCTACACCTTC. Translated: CASSPRTGAWGYTF.

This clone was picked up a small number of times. The CDR3, as DNA: TGTGCCAGCAGACCACAGGGGTATAGCTCCTACGAGCAGTACTTC. This sequence encodes CASRPQGYSSYEQYF. V gene TRBV6-1 combines with J gene TRBJ2-7; 7 bases are shared with TRBD1. The ends lost 6 bases at V and 0 bases at J; junction bases unmatched: 8. Germline CDR1 and CDR2: MNHNS and SASEGT. CDR3 size: 15 residues.

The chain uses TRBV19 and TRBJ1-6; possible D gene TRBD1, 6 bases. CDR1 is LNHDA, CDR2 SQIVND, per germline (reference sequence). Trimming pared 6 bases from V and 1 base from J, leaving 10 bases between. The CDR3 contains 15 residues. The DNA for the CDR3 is TGTGCCAGTAGGCGAGGGGGTTCCTATAATTCACCCCTCCACTTT. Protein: CASRRGGSYNSPLHF.

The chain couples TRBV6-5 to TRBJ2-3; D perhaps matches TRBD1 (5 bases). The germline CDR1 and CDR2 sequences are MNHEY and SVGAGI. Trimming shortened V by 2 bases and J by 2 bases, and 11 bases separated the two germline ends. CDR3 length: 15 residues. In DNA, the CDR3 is TGTGCCAGCAGTTACGAACAGGTGCCCACAGATACGCAGTATTTT. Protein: CASSYEQVPTDTQYF.

CDR3 loop: CASSLWEMNTEAFF. The CDR3 DNA sequence: TGTGCCAGCAGCCTCTGGGAGATGAACACTGAAGCTTTCTTT. The chain has TRBV6-1 and TRBJ1-1; D is undetermined. The V gene lost 6 bases and the J gene lost 0 bases, with 11 bases spanning the gap. The CDR3 runs to 14 residues. CDR1 MNHNS and CDR2 SASEGT come from the germline V gene.

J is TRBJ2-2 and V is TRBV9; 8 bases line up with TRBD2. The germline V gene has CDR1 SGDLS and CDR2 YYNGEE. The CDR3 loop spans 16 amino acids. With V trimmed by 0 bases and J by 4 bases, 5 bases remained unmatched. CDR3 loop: CASSVDGSGVTGELFF. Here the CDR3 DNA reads TGTGCCAGCAGCGTAGATGGTAGCGGGGTCACCGGGGAGCTGTTTTTT. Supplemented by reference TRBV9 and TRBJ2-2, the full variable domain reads DSGVTQTPKHLITATGQRVTLRCSPRSGDLSVYWYQQSLDQGLQFLIQYYNGEERAKGNILERFSAQQFPDLHSELNLSSLELGDSALYFCASSVDGSGVTGELFFGEGSRLTVL.

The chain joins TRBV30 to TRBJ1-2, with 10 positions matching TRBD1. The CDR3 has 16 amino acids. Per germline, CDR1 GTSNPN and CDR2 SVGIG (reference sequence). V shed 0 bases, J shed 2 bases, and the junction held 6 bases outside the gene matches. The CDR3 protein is CAWSVGQGPPNYGYTF. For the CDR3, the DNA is TGTGCCTGGAGTGTGGGACAGGGGCCTCCAAACTATGGCTACACCTTC.

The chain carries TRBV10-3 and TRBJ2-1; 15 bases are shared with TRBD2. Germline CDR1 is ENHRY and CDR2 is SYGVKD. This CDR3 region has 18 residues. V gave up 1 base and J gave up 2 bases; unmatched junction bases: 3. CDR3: CAISEYRTSGGAYNEQFF. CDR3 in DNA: TGTGCCATCAGTGAGTATAGGACTAGCGGGGGGGCCTACAATGAGCAGTTCTTC.